This TCR beta chain was found in a study of T-cell memory formation after mild COVID-19. This clonotype came up a few times. Its antigen is as yet unknown. Study-wide findings and caveats: The study found contracting CD4+ clones mainly in CM and EM and contracting CD8+ clones in EMRA. Clones that shrank (day 15 to 85) were balanced CD4/CD8, whereas later expanders leaned CD4+. Confirmation was lacking for SARS-CoV-2 specificity of second-wave clones that peaked on day 37.

TCRdb passed the 5' RACE reads through MiXCR, listing each CDR3 protein once. The sample yields 300,000 to 400,000 distinct CDR3 sequences, 14% seen once. Germline CDR1 and CDR2: MNHEY and SMNVEV (reference sequence). V dropped 5 bases and J dropped 5; count of bases not matched to a gene: 4. The CDR3 runs 14 residues. This receptor was identified in a man aged 18-30 years who had mild COVID-19 (a few samples of this study predate the infection). Cell type and time point are not known. Material for sequencing was PBMCs or a T cell subset sorted from them (not recorded which). This chain joins TRBV27 and TRBJ2-1, with TRBD2 identical over 9 bases. The CDR3 nucleotides read TGTGCCAGCAGTCCCCGCGGGGGGGACAATGAGCAGTTCTTC. This encodes CASSPRGGDNEQFF.